One and the same sample provided the 6 T cell receptor beta chains below, sequenced in a study of T-cell reconstitution after alpha-beta-depleted transplantation in children. A library of TCRbeta sequences, prepared with unique molecular identifiers, was generated. Using its own MiXCR run on the PCR reads, TCRdb lists one record per CDR3 protein. Among around 530,000 distinct CDR3 sequences listed, roughly 33% were seen once. The sample here was PBMCs from the stem cell graft donor, taken from the stem cell graft. These receptors originate from a human donor who donated a stem cell graft to a child with aplastic anemia.

The CDR3 sequence is CSAVTGFGETQYF. CDR3 sequence (DNA): TGCAGTGCTGTGACAGGGTTCGGGGAGACCCAGTACTTC. The chain recombines TRBV20-1 with TRBJ2-5; 7 nucleotides align to TRBD1. CDR1 is DFQATT and CDR2 is SNEGSKA in the germline V gene (reference sequence). J gave up 5 bases and V 5 bases, and 8 bases lay outside the gene matches. The CDR3 runs 13 residues.

The genes are TRBV30 and TRBJ1-5; 11 nucleotides align to TRBD1. CDR1 is GTSNPN and CDR2 is SVGIG in the germline V gene (reference sequence). Unmatched junction bases numbered 4, after V lost 2 bases and J lost 4 bases. The CDR3 runs to 15 residues. CDR3 nucleotides: TGTGCCTGGAGTTCCGGGACAGGGGGAAATCAGCCCCAGCATTTT. Encoded protein: CAWSSGTGGNQPQHF. Full variable domain (outside the CDR3, taken from reference TRBV30 and TRBJ1-5): SQTIHQWPATLVQPVGSPLSLECTVEGTSNPNLYWYRQAAGRGLQLLFYSVGIGQISSEVPQNLSASRPQDRQFILSSKKLLLSDSGFYLCAWSSGTGGNQPQHFGDGTRLSIL.

This clonotype showed up just a few times. The rearrangement joins TRBV7-2 to TRBJ2-3; D possibly corresponds to TRBD2 (5 bases). V was clipped by 3 bases and J by 3 bases, with 13 bases between them. Germline V gene lookup returns CDR1 SGHTA and CDR2 FQGNSA. This CDR3 comprises 15 residues. The CDR3: CASSFGGPGTDTQYF. CDR3 nucleotides: TGTGCCAGCAGCTTCGGAGGACCGGGGACAGATACGCAGTATTTT.

This sequence joins TRBV11-2 and TRBJ2-6; D is unresolved. This CDR3 spans 18 amino acids. With 5 bases removed from V and 1 base from J, the gap between germline ends came to 18 bases. The germline V gene encodes CDR1 SGHAT and CDR2 FQNNGV. CDR3 in amino acids: CASSRGPNLLSGANVLTF. DNA for the CDR3: TGTGCCAGCAGCCGTGGGCCGAACCTTCTTTCTGGGGCCAACGTCCTGACTTTC. Using reference TRBV11-2 and TRBJ2-6 for the parts outside the CDR3, the full variable domain is EAGVAQSPRYKIIEKRQSVAFWCNPISGHATLYWYQQILGQGPKLLIQFQNNGVVDDSQLPKDRFSAERLKGVDSTLKIQPAKLEDSAVYLCASSRGPNLLSGANVLTFGAGSRLTVL.

This clonotype has more than one count but fewer than ten. V and J are TRBV30 and TRBJ2-1; TRBD2 aligns across 13 bases. J gave up 4 bases and V 3 bases, and 3 bases lay outside the gene matches. Germline V CDR1 and CDR2: GTSNPN, SVGIG (reference sequence). The CDR3 runs to 15 residues. The CDR3 loop reads CAWSILAGGYNEQFF. CDR3 DNA sequence: TGTGCCTGGAGCATACTAGCGGGAGGGTACAATGAGCAGTTCTTC.

The sample holds a few counts of this clonotype. The chain links TRBV25-1 to TRBJ2-1, with D possibly matching TRBD2 (6 bases). The germline gives CDR1 MGHDK, CDR2 SYGVNS. CDR3 length: 12 amino acids. V gave up 0 bases and J gave up 15 bases, with 12 bases separating them. CDR3 coding DNA: TGTGCCAGCAGTGAATACACTAGCCTCCCGTTCTTC. Translated, it gives CASSEYTSLPFF.